This TCR beta chain was sequenced for a study of control samples from healthy donors and cancer patients. Sequenced by immunoSEQ multiplex PCR; TCRdb stores in-frame clones only, minus some. The data show about 110,000 clones, around nine tenths seen once. The V segment lost 4 bases and the J segment 0 bases; nucleotides outside the gene matches: 5. The germline V gene encodes CDR1 SGDLS and CDR2 YYNGEE. The CDR3 consists of 15 residues. This clone was counted between two and nine times. Input material: PBMCs. This chain connects TRBV9 to TRBJ2-3, with TRBD1 matching 7 bases. The TCR comes from an older woman with lung cancer. Written as DNA, the CDR3 is TGTGCCAGCAGCCCGACGGGACAGAGCACAGATACGCAGTATTTT. Protein: CASSPTGQSTDTQYF.